This T cell receptor (beta chain) is drawn from a study of shared clonotypes between healthy human individuals. Naive CD8 cells lacked CD45RO, underwent positive selection for CCR7 and left out terminally differentiated effector memory CD45RA+ cells. Every one of the donors was a Caucasian adult that lived in Nashville, Tennessee. The table came from immunoSEQ multiplex PCR; TCRdb's copy has only in-frame clones and leaves some out. The table records around 2.1 million clones, just over 90% of them present only once. Overall study results and limits: The sole specimen, blood, was sampled, and tissue repertoires likely differ. Sequencing depth was expected to affect clonotype sharing among donors.

This clone came up once. Its antigen is unidentified. The clonotype comes from a man younger than 35 in good health. Some clones in this sample may be carry-over from other donors' samples. Sequencing was carried out using naive CD8+ T cells from PBMCs.

The CDR3 DNA reads TGTGCCTGGAGTGTACGTCCAGGGGGCAACGAGCAGTACTTC. It translates to CAWSVRPGGNEQYF. This rearrangement joins TRBV30 to TRBJ2-7, with 8 nucleotides matching TRBD1. V was clipped by 0 bases and J by 5 bases; unmatched bases: 6. The CDR3 totals 14 residues. The germline V gene encodes CDR1 GTSNPN and CDR2 SVGIG (reference sequence).